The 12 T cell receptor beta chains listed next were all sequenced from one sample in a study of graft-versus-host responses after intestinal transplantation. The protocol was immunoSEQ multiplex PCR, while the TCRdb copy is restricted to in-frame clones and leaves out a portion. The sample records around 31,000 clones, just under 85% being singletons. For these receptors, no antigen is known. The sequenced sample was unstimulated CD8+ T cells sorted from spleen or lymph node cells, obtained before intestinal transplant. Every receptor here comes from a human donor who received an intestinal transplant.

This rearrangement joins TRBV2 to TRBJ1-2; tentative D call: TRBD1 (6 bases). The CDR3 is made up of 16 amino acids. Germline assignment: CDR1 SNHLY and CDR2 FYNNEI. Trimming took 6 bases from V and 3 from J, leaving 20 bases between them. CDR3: CASSDQTGIRDYGYTF. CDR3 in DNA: TGTGCCAGCAGCGACCAAACAGGGATCAGGGACTATGGCTACACCTTC.

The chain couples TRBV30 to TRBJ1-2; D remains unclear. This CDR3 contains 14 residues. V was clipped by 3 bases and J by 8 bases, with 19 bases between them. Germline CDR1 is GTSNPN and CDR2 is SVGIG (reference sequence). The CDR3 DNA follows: TGTGCCTGGAGCTCGGTCGGCATCTCGGGAGGCTACACCTTC. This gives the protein CAWSSVGISGGYTF.

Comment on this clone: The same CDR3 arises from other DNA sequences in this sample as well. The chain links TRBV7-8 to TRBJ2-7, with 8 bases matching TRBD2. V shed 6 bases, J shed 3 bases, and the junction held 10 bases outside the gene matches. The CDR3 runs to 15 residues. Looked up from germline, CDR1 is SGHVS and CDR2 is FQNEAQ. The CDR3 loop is CASSPPGGLDYEQYF. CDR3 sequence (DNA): TGTGCCAGCAGTCCGCCCGGGGGACTAGACTACGAGCAGTACTTC.

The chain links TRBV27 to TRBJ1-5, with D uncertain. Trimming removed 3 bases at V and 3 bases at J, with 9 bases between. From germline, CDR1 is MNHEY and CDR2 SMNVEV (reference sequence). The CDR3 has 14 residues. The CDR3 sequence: CASSLGMNNQPQHF. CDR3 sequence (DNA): TGTGCCAGCAGTTTGGGCATGAACAATCAGCCCCAGCATTTT.

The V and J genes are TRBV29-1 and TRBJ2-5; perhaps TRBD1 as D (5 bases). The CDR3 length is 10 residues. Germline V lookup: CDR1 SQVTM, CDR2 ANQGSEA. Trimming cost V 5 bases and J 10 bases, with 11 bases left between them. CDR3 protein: CSVPGHIQYF. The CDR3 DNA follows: TGCAGCGTTCCTGGACACATCCAGTACTTC.

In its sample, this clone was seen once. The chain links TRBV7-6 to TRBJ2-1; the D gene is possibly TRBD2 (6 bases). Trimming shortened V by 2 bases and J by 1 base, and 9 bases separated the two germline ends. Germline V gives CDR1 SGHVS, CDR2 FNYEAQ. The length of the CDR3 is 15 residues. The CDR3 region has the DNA TGTGCCAGCAGCTTACTGGGGGGTTCCTACAATGAGCAGTTCTTC. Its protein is CASSLLGGSYNEQFF.

The CDR3 nucleotides are TGTGCCAGCAGCTCTGGAACCGGGTCTAAAAACATTCAGTACTTC. As protein: CASSSGTGSKNIQYF. The chain uses TRBV5-4 and TRBJ2-4; no reliable D call. The CDR3 has 15 residues. Trimming cost V 3 bases and J 4 bases, with 14 bases left between them. Looked up from germline, CDR1 is SGHNT and CDR2 is YYREEE (reference sequence).

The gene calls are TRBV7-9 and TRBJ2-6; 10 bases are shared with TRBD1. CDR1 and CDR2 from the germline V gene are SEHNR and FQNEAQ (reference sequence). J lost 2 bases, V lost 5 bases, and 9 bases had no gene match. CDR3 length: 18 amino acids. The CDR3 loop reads CASSHRDRGWAGANVLTF. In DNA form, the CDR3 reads TGTGCCAGCAGCCACCGGGACAGGGGCTGGGCTGGGGCCAACGTCCTGACTTTC.

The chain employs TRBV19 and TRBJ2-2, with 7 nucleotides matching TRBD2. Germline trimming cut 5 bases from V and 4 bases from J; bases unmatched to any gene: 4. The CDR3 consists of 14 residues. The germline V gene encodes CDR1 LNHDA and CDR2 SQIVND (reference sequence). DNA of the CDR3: TGTGCCAGTAGTTGGATAGCGGGCACCGGGGAGCTGTTTTTT. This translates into CASSWIAGTGELFF.

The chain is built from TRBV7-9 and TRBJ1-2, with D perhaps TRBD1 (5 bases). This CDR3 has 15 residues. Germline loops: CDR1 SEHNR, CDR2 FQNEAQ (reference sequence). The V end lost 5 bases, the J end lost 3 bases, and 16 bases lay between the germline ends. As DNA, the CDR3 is TGTGCCAGCAGCCCCGCCTCAGGGTTAGACTATGGCTACACCTTC. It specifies CASSPASGLDYGYTF.

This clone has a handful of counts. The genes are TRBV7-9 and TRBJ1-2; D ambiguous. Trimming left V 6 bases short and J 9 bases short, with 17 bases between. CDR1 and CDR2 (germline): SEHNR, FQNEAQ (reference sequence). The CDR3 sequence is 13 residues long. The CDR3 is CASSYFSGDRYTF. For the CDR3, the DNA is TGTGCCAGCAGTTACTTTTCGGGAGACCGCTACACCTTC.

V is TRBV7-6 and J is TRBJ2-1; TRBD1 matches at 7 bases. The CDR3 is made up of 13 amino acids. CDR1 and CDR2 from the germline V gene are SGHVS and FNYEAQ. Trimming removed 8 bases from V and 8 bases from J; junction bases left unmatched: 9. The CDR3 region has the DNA TGTGCCAGCGTACAGGGGAACCTCGATGAGCAGTTCTTC. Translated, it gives CASVQGNLDEQFF.